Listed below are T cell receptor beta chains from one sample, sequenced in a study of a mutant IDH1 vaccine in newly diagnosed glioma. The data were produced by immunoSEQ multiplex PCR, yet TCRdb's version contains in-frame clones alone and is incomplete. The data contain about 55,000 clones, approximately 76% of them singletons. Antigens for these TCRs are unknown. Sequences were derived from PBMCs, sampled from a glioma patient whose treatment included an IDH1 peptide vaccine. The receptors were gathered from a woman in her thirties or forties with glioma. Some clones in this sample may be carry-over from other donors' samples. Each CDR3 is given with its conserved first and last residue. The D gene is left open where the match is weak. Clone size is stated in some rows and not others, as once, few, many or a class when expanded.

CASSQHDSVRGHNEQFF,TGCGCCAGCAGCCAACACGATAGCGTGAGGGGGCACAATGAGCAGTTCTTC,TRBV4-3,TRBJ2-1,.,TRBD1
CASSSDGTGSYEQYF,TGTGCCAGCAGCTCTGACGGGACAGGGTCCTACGAGCAGTACTTC,TRBV5-6,TRBJ2-7,.,TRBD1
CASSYSGTGTSYTF,TGTGCCAGCAGTTACTCCGGGACAGGGACGAGCTACACCTTC,TRBV6-5,TRBJ1-2,.,TRBD1
CASRTGEIGNQPQHF,TGTGCCAGCAGAACCGGGGAGATCGGCAATCAGCCCCAGCATTTT,TRBV2,TRBJ1-5,.,.
CASSEVRTLFRGGYTF,TGTGCCAGTAGTGAAGTCCGGACACTTTTCAGGGGCGGCTACACCTTC,TRBV19,TRBJ1-2,once,.
CATLSGAPRSYGYTF,TGTGCCACCCTCTCTGGGGCCCCTAGGTCTTATGGCTACACCTTC,TRBV15,TRBJ1-2,.,.
CASSYSPQGEAFF,TGTGCCAGCAGTTACTCGCCTCAGGGCGAGGCTTTCTTT,TRBV6-6,TRBJ1-1,few,.
CATSRDRDSPQELFF,TGTGCCACCAGCAGAGATCGGGACTCCCCCCAGGAGCTGTTTTTT,TRBV15,TRBJ2-2,.,.
CASRPAGGAYEQYF,TGTGCCAGCAGACCCGCAGGGGGGGCCTACGAGCAGTACTTC,TRBV25-1,TRBJ2-7,.,.
CASSDRQGKGGELFF,TGTGCCAGCAGTGATCGGCAGGGAAAGGGCGGGGAGCTGTTTTTT,TRBV6-1,TRBJ2-2,once,.
CASSLSISNSPLHF,TGTGCCAGCAGCTTGTCTATTTCTAATTCACCCCTCCACTTT,TRBV5-4,TRBJ1-6,.,.
CASSVGAGGTGELFF,TGTGCCAGCAGCGTAGGAGCCGGGGGCACCGGGGAGCTGTTTTTT,TRBV9,TRBJ2-2,.,.
CAILGGRDGYTF,TGTGCCATCTTAGGGGGCCGCGATGGCTACACCTTC,TRBV10-3,TRBJ1-2,.,TRBD1
CASTAQDTNEKLFF,TGTGCCAGCACCGCACAAGATACTAATGAAAAACTGTTTTTT,TRBV5-4,TRBJ1-4,.,.
CAWSVPDRGGYGYTF,TGTGCCTGGAGTGTCCCCGACAGGGGCGGTTATGGCTACACCTTC,TRBV30,TRBJ1-2,.,TRBD1
CASSMKDGGYTF,TGTGCCAGTAGTATGAAGGATGGAGGCTACACCTTC,TRBV19,TRBJ1-2,.,.
CASSAWEAHTGELFF,TGTGCCAGCTCTGCCTGGGAGGCGCACACCGGGGAGCTGTTTTTT,TRBV9,TRBJ2-2,.,.
CASTGQGTETQYF,TGTGCCAGCACGGGACAGGGTACGGAGACCCAGTACTTC,TRBV5-4,TRBJ2-5,.,TRBD1
CASSPRQGIYYGYTF,TGTGCCAGCAGCCCCAGACAGGGGATTTACTATGGCTACACCTTC,TRBV6-5,TRBJ1-2,.,TRBD1
CASSYKGGRAGMAFF,TGTGCCAGCAGTTACAAGGGGGGCAGGGCGGGAATGGCTTTCTTT,TRBV6-6,TRBJ1-1,.,.
CASSIHEGGTQPQHF,TGTGCCAGTAGTATCCACGAAGGGGGGACTCAGCCCCAGCATTTT,TRBV19,TRBJ1-5,.,.
CASSQQDRGTEAFF,TGCGCCAGCAGCCAACAGGACAGGGGCACTGAAGCTTTCTTT,TRBV4-3,TRBJ1-1,few,TRBD1
CASSLVAFSQGSEKLFF,TGTGCCAGCAGCTTGGTAGCTTTTAGTCAGGGGAGTGAAAAACTGTTTTTT,TRBV5-5,TRBJ1-4,few,.
CASSYDRADTEAFF,TGCGCCAGCAGCTATGACAGGGCGGACACTGAAGCTTTCTTT,TRBV5-1,TRBJ1-1,few,TRBD1
CASSITGGNGYTF,TGTGCCAGTAGTATAACAGGGGGCAATGGCTACACCTTC,TRBV19,TRBJ1-2,.,TRBD1
CASSLGGSGELFF,TGTGCCAGCAGCTTGGGGGGGTCCGGGGAGCTGTTTTTT,TRBV5-6,TRBJ2-2,.,.
CASSLVWTGDDTYEQYF,TGTGCCAGCAGCTTAGTCTGGACAGGAGACGATACCTACGAGCAGTACTTC,TRBV7-9,TRBJ2-7,.,TRBD1
CASSGGGAETQYF,TGTGCCAGCAGCGGCGGGGGGGCCGAGACCCAGTACTTC,TRBV11-3,TRBJ2-5,.,TRBD2
CASSFDRGRTEAFF,TGTGCCAGCAGCTTCGACAGGGGGAGAACTGAAGCTTTCTTT,TRBV11-2,TRBJ1-1,.,TRBD1
CASSSQGLDTEAFF,TGTGCCAGCAGCTCACAGGGATTGGACACTGAAGCTTTCTTT,TRBV11-2,TRBJ1-1,.,.
CSVMGQGTSTDTQYF,TGCAGCGTTATGGGTCAGGGAACTAGCACAGATACGCAGTATTTT,TRBV29-1,TRBJ2-3,few,.
CASSLGTVSSYEQYF,TGTGCCAGCAGCTTAGGGACAGTCAGCTCCTACGAGCAGTACTTC,TRBV13,TRBJ2-7,once,.
CASSPRAWGGSPLHF,TGTGCCAGCAGCCCTAGGGCCTGGGGTGGTTCACCCCTCCACTTT,TRBV7-9,TRBJ1-6,.,.
CASERGGNEQFF,TGTGCTAGTGAGCGGGGGGGCAATGAGCAGTTCTTC,TRBV12-5,TRBJ2-1,.,TRBD2
CASSLAPPNTEAFF,TGCGCCAGCAGCTTGGCTCCGCCGAACACTGAAGCTTTCTTT,TRBV5-1,TRBJ1-1,.,.
CASRLAGVLRTGELFF,TGTGCCAGTAGGTTAGCGGGGGTTCTGCGGACCGGGGAGCTGTTTTTT,TRBV19,TRBJ2-2,.,TRBD2
CAWSVHGGASYEQYF,TGTGCCTGGAGTGTACATGGCGGGGCGAGCTACGAGCAGTACTTC,TRBV30,TRBJ2-7,.,.
CASSLRPPGAVDEKLFF,TGTGCCAGCAGCTTGCGCCCCCCGGGGGCGGTAGACGAAAAACTGTTTTTT,TRBV7-9,TRBJ1-4,.,.
CASSQGQGTNYGYTF,TGCGCCAGCAGCCAGGGACAGGGAACTAACTATGGCTACACCTTC,TRBV4-3,TRBJ1-2,.,TRBD1
CASSGLDESYEQYF,TGTGCCAGCAGTGGACTAGACGAATCCTACGAGCAGTACTTC,TRBV2,TRBJ2-7,.,.